The T cell receptor beta chain described here comes from a study of blood T cell repertoires in COVID-19. Turning to the study itself: Samples taken during acute and convalescent COVID-19 were collected in the United States, Italy and Spain. T cells, B-cell-depleted T cells, or PBMCs provided the cDNA or gDNA that served as material.

Original analysis: Estimated nucleated cell counts came from reference gene primer amplification. Generated by immunoSEQ multiplex PCR, the TCRdb table keeps only in-frame clones and is missing some. V and J calls and clone size are as listed in that table; D and trimming were resolved from the DNA. Of about 140,000 clones listed, 84% are singletons. Trimming took 3 bases from V and 1 from J; bases not matched to a gene: 12. Germline-derived CDR1 and CDR2 are SGHTA and FQGTGA. The CDR3 runs to 20 residues. Material for sequencing was peripheral blood. This receptor was obtained from a man between 25 and 39 years old with COVID-19, enrolled during active disease. This chain links TRBV7-3 with TRBJ2-6; TRBD2 agrees at 10 bases. The CDR3 nucleotides read TGTGCCAGCAGCTTGGGGCATCGGTTAGCGGGAGGATCTGGGGCCAACGTCCTGACTTTC. As protein: CASSLGHRLAGGSGANVLTF.